The present entry profiles one T cell receptor (beta chain) with its context. Its antigen remains unidentified. The sample originates from a study of vaccination and CD4 T cells after COVID-19. Overall study: Cells were stimulated with overlapping spike peptides from SARS-CoV-2, HCoV-NL63, HCoV-OC43 and HCoV-229E.

The Oncomine TCR Beta short-read assay was what sequenced the DNA obtained from cultured CD4+ T cells. Each CDR3 protein gets one entry after TCRdb re-called the PCR reads with MiXCR. The table includes some 16,000 distinct CDR3 sequences, 73% detected once. As to treatment: approximately nine-day PBMC culture with coronavirus spike peptide pools or control peptides (ViraFEST assay). The material sequenced was CD4+ T cells from blood, cultured in vitro. The receptor was derived from a human donor who had recovered from COVID-19.

The CDR3 bases are TGTGCCAGCAGTTTGGTCCACTTACCCCTCCACTTT. Translation: CASSLVHLPLHF. The V and J genes are TRBV28 and TRBJ1-6; no clear D. The CDR3 is made up of 12 amino acids. V was shortened by 3 bases and J by 12 bases, with 9 bases between the two germline ends. Germline V gene sequence: CDR1 MDHEN, CDR2 SYDVKM. Together with reference TRBV28 and TRBJ1-6, the CDR3 gives the full variable domain: DVKVTQSSRYLVKRTGEKVFLECVQDMDHENMFWYRQDPGLGLRLIYFSYDVKMKEKGDIPEGYSVSREKKERFSLILESASTNQTSMYLCASSLVHLPLHFGNGTRLTVT.